This TCR beta chain appears in the sequencing data of a study of patients and donors after allogeneic stem cell transplantation. TCRdb independently ran MiXCR on the RT-PCR reads; one entry per CDR3 protein. The sample yields about 210,000 distinct CDR3 sequences, more than 35% seen once. The CDR3 has 10 amino acids. Trimming removed 3 bases from V and 14 bases from J, with 8 bases in between. Per germline, CDR1 SGHVS and CDR2 FQNEAQ. The sequenced sample was blood, either unsorted or a sorted T cell fraction (not recorded which). V gene TRBV7-8 combines with J gene TRBJ2-1; the D is unclear. The receptor was isolated from a human donor who was either an allogeneic HSCT recipient or a stem cell or donor lymphocyte infusion donor (not recorded which). It is not recorded whose cells these are; they may come from a transplant donor. CDR3 DNA: TGTGCCAGCAGCTTGCCCCCGGAGTTCTTC. As protein: CASSLPPEFF.